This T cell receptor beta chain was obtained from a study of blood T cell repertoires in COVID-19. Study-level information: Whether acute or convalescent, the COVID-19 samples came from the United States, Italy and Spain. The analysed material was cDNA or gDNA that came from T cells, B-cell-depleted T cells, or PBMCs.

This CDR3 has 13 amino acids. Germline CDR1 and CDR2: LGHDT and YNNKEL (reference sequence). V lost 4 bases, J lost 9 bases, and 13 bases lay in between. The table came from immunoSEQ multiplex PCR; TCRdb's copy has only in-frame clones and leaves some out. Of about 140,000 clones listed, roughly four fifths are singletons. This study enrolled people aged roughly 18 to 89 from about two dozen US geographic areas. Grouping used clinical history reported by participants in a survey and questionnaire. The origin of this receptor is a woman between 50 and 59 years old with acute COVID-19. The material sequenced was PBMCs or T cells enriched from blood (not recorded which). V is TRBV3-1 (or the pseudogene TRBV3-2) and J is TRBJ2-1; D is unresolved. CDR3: CASSPGGWAEQFF. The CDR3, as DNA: TGTGCCAGCAGCCCCGGTGGCTGGGCTGAGCAGTTCTTC.